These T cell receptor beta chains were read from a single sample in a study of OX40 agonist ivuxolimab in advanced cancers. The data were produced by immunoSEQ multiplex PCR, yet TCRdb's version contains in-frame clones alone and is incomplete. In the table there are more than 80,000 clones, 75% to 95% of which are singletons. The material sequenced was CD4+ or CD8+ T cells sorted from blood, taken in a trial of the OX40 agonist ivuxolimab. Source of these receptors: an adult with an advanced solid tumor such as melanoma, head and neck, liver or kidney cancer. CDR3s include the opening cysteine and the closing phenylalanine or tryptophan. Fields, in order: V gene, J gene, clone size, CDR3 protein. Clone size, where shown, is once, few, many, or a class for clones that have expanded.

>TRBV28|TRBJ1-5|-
CASSSPQDFNQPQHF
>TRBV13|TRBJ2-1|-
CASSLALNEQFF
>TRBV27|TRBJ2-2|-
CASSLQVLANTGELFF
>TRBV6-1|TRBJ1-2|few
CASTLQGAADGYTF
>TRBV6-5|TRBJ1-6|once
CASRTGSSYNSPLHF
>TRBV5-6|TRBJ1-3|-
CASSLVGVFGNTIYF
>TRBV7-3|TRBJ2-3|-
CASSLRGGRTDTQYF
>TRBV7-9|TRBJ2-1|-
CASSLAVLAGGYNEQFF
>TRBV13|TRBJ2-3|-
CASSYTDTQYF
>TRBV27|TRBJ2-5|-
CATREGLETQYF
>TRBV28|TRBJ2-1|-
CASSTQRGGVNEQFF
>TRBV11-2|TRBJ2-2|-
CASSFFRLNTGELFF
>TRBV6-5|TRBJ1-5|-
CASSLIRGSNQPQHF
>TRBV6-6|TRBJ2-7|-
CASSYTEQYF
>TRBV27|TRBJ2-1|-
CASSLSSVSSYNEQFF
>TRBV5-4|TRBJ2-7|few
CASRADRNIRGGEQYF
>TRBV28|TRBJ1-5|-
CASSSHSNSNQPQHF
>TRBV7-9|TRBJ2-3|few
CASSSGALADTDTQYF
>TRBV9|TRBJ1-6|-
CASSVEGSYNSPLHF
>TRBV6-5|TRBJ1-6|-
CASSYGQNSPLHF
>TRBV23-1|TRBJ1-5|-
CATKTNNQPQHF
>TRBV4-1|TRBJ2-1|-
CASSQRTSGSGEHNEQFF
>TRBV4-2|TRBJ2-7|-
CASSQGTSGGWEQYF
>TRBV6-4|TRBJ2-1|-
CASSDVLAGGLHEQFF
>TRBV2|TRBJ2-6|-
CASKPTETGGRNSGANVLTF
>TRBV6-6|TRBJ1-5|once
CASSSNHQPQHF
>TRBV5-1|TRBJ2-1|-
CASSGAVAGPTYNEQFF
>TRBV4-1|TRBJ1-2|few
CASSQVGRANDGYTF
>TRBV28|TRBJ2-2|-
CASSPWGRGRDTGELFF
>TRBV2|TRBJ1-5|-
CASRGGGLQPQHF
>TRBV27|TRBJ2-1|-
CASSLLVRSSYNEQFF
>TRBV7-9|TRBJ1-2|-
CASSRQGADFNYGYTF
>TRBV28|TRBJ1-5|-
CASSYRVGGGNQPQHF
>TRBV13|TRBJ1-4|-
CASSPSMDLRGEKLFF
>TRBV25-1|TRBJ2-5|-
CASSEGSGGWETQYF
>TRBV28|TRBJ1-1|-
CASSLVGGDTEAFF